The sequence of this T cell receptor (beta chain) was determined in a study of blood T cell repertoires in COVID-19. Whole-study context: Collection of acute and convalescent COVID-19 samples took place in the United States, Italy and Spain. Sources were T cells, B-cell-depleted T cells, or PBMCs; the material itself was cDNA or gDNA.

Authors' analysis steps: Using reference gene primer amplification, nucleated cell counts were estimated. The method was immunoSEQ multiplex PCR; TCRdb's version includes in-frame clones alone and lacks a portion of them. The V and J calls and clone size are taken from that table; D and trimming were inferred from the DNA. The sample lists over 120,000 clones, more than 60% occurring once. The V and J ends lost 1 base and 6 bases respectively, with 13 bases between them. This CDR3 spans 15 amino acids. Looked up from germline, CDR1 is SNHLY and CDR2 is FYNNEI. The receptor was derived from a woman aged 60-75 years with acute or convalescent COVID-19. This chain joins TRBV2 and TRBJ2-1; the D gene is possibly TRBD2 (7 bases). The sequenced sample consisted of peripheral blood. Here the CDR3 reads CASSEVRGLGNEQFF. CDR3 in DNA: TGTGCCAGCAGTGAAGTGCGGGGGCTGGGCAATGAGCAGTTCTTC.